What follows are 19 T cell receptor beta chains derived from one specimen sequenced in a study of T cell responses to AZD1222 COVID-19 vaccine. The data were produced by immunoSEQ multiplex PCR, yet TCRdb's version contains in-frame clones alone and is incomplete. The sample records about 90,000 clones, 75% to 90% being singletons. Source: peripheral blood, taken on day 0 of AZD1222 vaccination. All receptors come from an adult in good health.

J is TRBJ2-2 and V is TRBV19; TRBD1 matches 7 bases. Germline V CDR1 and CDR2: LNHDA, SQIVND (reference sequence). This CDR3 is 15 amino acids long. The J segment lost 0 bases and the V segment lost 5 bases, leaving 3 bases of the junction unmatched. CDR3 coding DNA: TGTGCCAGTAGTGTAGGGGGCACGAACACCGGGGAGCTGTTTTTT. It translates to CASSVGGTNTGELFF.

The chain carries TRBV6-1 and TRBJ1-2, with 7 bases matching TRBD1. Germline lookup yields CDR1 MNHNS and CDR2 SASEGT. The V and J ends lost 2 bases and 5 bases, in that order; junction bases with no gene match: 5. The CDR3 length is 14 residues. CDR3 region: CASSELGQIYGYTF. Written as DNA, the CDR3 is TGTGCCAGCAGTGAACTGGGACAGATTTATGGCTACACCTTC.

This clone was picked up one time. The chain has TRBV5-6 and TRBJ1-2; D is uncertain. The CDR3 has 14 amino acids. Looked up from germline, CDR1 is SGHDT and CDR2 is YYEEEE. Trimming shortened V by 0 bases and J by 1 base, and 7 bases separated the two germline ends. CDR3 bases: TGTGCCAGCAGCTTGGCGTCGGATAACTATGGCTACACCTTC. Residues: CASSLASDNYGYTF. The full variable domain, with the rest looked up from reference TRBV5-6 and TRBJ1-2, is DAGVTQSPTHLIKTRGQQVTLRCSPKSGHDTVSWYQQALGQGPQFIFQYYEEEERQRGNFPDRFSGHQFPNYSSELNVNALLLGDSALYLCASSLASDNYGYTFGSGTRLTVV.

This rearrangement joins TRBV30 to TRBJ2-7; D is ambiguous. Deletions cut 1 base from V and 0 bases from J, with 1 base between. The germline CDR1 and CDR2 sequences are GTSNPN and SVGIG (reference sequence). The CDR3 consists of 11 residues. The CDR3 reads CAWSGSYEQYF. For the CDR3, the DNA is TGTGCCTGGAGTGGCTCCTACGAGCAGTACTTC.

This chain connects TRBV5-1 to TRBJ2-7; 14 nucleotides line up with TRBD2. Trimming took 2 bases from V and 0 from J; bases not matched to a gene: 10. Germline assignment: CDR1 SGHRS and CDR2 YFSETQ. The CDR3 is made up of 19 amino acids. The CDR3 region is CASSLTGLAGEEYSYEQYF. The CDR3, as DNA: TGCGCCAGCAGCTTAACGGGACTAGCGGGAGAGGAATACTCCTACGAGCAGTACTTC.

V gene TRBV6-5 combines with J gene TRBJ1-5, with D unclear. Germline values: CDR1 MNHEY, CDR2 SVGAGI. V was cut by 4 bases and J by 3 bases, with 7 bases left in between. The CDR3 consists of 13 residues. The CDR3 nucleotides read TGTGCCAGCAGTTCCGCGCCCAATCAGCCCCAGCATTTT. It yields the protein CASSSAPNQPQHF.

This rearrangement joins TRBV14 to TRBJ1-2; D not resolved. Per the germline V gene, CDR1 is SGHDN and CDR2 is FVKESK. This CDR3 contains 13 residues. Trimming shortened V by 5 bases and J by 8 bases, and 15 bases separated the two germline ends. Here the CDR3 reads CASSKGRLYGYTF. The DNA of the CDR3 is TGTGCCAGCAGCAAAGGACGGCTATACGGCTACACCTTC.

The chain carries TRBV18 and TRBJ2-7; D is possibly TRBD1 (5 bases). The CDR3 has 17 amino acids. CDR1 KGHSH and CDR2 LQKENI come from the germline V gene. The V end was cut by 0 bases, the J end by 3 bases, with 18 bases between. CDR3 residues: CASSPPLTAPHYYEQYF. The CDR3 DNA is TGTGCCAGCTCACCACCTTTGACAGCCCCTCATTACTACGAGCAGTACTTC.

This clone was found once. The V gene is TRBV7-9, the J gene TRBJ1-2; weak D call: TRBD1 (5 bases). The CDR3 is 14 amino acids. Germline V gives CDR1 SEHNR, CDR2 FQNEAQ (reference sequence). V was shortened by 4 bases and J by 6 bases, with 15 bases between the two germline ends. The CDR3 region has the DNA TGTGCCAGCAGCTCGCACACCCGGGACCATGGCTACACCTTC. Encoded protein: CASSSHTRDHGYTF.

V gene TRBV18 combines with J gene TRBJ2-7; possibly TRBD2 for D (6 bases). Trimming took 2 bases from V and 3 from J, leaving 8 bases between them. Germline CDR1 KGHSH, CDR2 LQKENI. The CDR3 is made up of 13 amino acids. CDR3 protein: CASSPSEGYEQYF. CDR3 coding DNA: TGTGCCAGCTCACCATCGGAGGGCTACGAGCAGTACTTC. The whole variable domain, remainder taken from reference TRBV18 and TRBJ2-7, is NAGVMQNPRHLVRRRGQEARLRCSPMKGHSHVYWYRQLPEEGLKFMVYLQKENIIDESGMPKERFSAEFPKEGPSILRIQQVVRGDSAAYFCASSPSEGYEQYFGPGTRLTVT.

The rearrangement joins TRBV19 to TRBJ1-2; D gene unclear. Germline V gene data show CDR1 as LNHDA and CDR2 as SQIVND (reference sequence). V dropped 3 bases and J dropped 4 bases, with 18 bases sitting between them. This CDR3 is built from 16 residues. This CDR3 is CASSISGEVAIYGYTF. CDR3 sequence (DNA): TGTGCCAGTAGTATCTCGGGAGAAGTTGCTATCTATGGCTACACCTTC.

The chain joins TRBV5-1 to TRBJ1-1; 11 positions match TRBD1. The trim removed 4 bases at V and 4 bases at J, leaving 6 bases unmatched. Per germline, CDR1 SGHRS and CDR2 YFSETQ. The CDR3 is made up of 15 amino acids. The CDR3 reads CASSAPGQGGTEAFF. The CDR3 DNA follows: TGCGCCAGCAGCGCCCCGGGACAGGGGGGCACTGAAGCTTTCTTT.

The CDR3, as DNA: TGCGCCAGCAGCGGGGGGGGCCGAGAAGCTTTCTTT. Translating it yields CASSGGGREAFF. The gene calls are TRBV5-1 and TRBJ1-1; the D gene is possibly TRBD1 (6 bases). Trimming took off 4 bases at V and 8 bases at J, with 12 bases between the two ends. This CDR3 has 12 residues. CDR1 SGHRS and CDR2 YFSETQ come from the germline V gene.

The gene calls are TRBV24-1 and TRBJ2-1; D not resolved. CDR3 length: 15 amino acids. Germline V gene lookup returns CDR1 KGHDR and CDR2 SFDVKD. Trimming removed 9 bases from V and 11 bases from J, with 25 bases in between. The CDR3 nucleotides read TGTGCCACCGCGGTGGCGGAGTCCCCTGTTCATAAGCAGTTCTTC. The encoded protein is CATAVAESPVHKQFF.

This chain links TRBV2 with TRBJ1-5; D not certain. Germline values: CDR1 SNHLY, CDR2 FYNNEI. CDR3 length: 14 residues. Trimming stripped 1 base from V and 1 base from J, with 5 bases between. The CDR3, as DNA: TGTGCCAGCAGTGAAGTTCTAAGCAATCAGCCCCAGCATTTT. Its translation: CASSEVLSNQPQHF.

The V call is TRBV6-5, the J call TRBJ1-3; D is ambiguous. The V gene lost 6 bases and the J gene lost 0 bases, with 12 bases spanning the gap. The germline CDR1 and CDR2 sequences are MNHEY and SVGAGI. This CDR3 comprises 15 residues. The CDR3 coding sequence is TGTGCCAGCAGCCGGACGGGATTCTCTGGAAACACCATATATTTT. Translating gives CASSRTGFSGNTIYF.

V usage is TRBV6-5 and J usage is TRBJ1-2, with 9 bases matching TRBD1. This CDR3 is built from 16 residues. Germline CDR1 and CDR2: MNHEY and SVGAGI. Germline trimming cut 0 bases from V and 8 bases from J; bases unmatched to any gene: 10. The CDR3 coding sequence is TGTGCCAGCAGTTACTCCCCGGGACAGGGAAAGTGGGGCTACACCTTC. It is translated as CASSYSPGQGKWGYTF.

V gene TRBV19 combines with J gene TRBJ1-2, with 7 bases matching TRBD1. This CDR3 region has 14 residues. CDR1 and CDR2 from the germline V gene are LNHDA and SQIVND (reference sequence). J was trimmed by 4 bases and V by 5 bases; bases with no gene match: 7. Here the CDR3 DNA reads TGTGCCAGTAGTCTTCCGGGACAGCTCTATGGCTACACCTTC. This sequence encodes CASSLPGQLYGYTF.

The CDR3 region is CASSLDWGGYTF. In DNA form, the CDR3 reads TGTGCCAGCAGCCTAGACTGGGGTGGCTACACCTTC. This chain links TRBV7-2 with TRBJ1-2; D is undetermined. CDR1 is SGHTA and CDR2 is FQGNSA in the germline V gene. V was shortened by 5 bases and J by 7 bases, with 11 bases between the two germline ends. This CDR3 has 12 residues.